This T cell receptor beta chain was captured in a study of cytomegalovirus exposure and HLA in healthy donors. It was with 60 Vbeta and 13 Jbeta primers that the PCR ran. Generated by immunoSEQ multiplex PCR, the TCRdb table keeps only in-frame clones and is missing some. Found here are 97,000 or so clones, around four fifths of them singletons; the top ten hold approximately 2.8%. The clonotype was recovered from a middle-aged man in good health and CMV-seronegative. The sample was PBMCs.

The CDR3 sequence is CATLNSFTEAFF. In DNA form, the CDR3 reads TGTGCCACCCTAAACTCTTTCACTGAAGCTTTCTTT. The V and J genes are TRBV21-1 and TRBJ1-1. TRBV21-1 has pseudogene status. The CDR3 runs 12 residues.